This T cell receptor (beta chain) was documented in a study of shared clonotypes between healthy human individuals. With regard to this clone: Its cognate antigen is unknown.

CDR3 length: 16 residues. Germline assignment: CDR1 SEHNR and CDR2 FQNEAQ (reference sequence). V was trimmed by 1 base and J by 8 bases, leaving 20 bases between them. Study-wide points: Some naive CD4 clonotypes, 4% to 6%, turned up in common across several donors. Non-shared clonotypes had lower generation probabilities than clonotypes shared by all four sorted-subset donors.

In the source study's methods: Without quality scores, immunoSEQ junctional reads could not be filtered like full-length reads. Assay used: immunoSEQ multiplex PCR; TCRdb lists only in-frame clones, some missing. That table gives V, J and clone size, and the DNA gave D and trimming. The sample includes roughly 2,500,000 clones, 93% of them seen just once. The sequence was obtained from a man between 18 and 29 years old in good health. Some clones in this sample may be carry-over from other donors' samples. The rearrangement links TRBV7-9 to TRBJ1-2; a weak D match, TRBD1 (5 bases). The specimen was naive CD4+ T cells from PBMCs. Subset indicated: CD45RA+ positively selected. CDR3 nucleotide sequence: TGTGCCAGCAGCTTAGTTTGGGGGGACTCATCAGGAGGCTACACCTTC. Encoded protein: CASSLVWGDSSGGYTF.